Sequencing of this T cell receptor beta chain was carried out in a study of blood T cells in healthy people across ages. With regard to this clonotype: As yet, its antigen is unknown.

The CDR3 totals 14 residues. Primed by a sample-barcoded 5' primer and a J-beta primer mix, a second PCR proceeded for about 6 to 12 cycles. Each cDNA molecule carried a tag from a template-switch adaptor that contained 12 random nucleotides. Every sample produced at least 2.5 million CDR3-containing paired-end reads. TCRdb re-called the 5' RACE reads through MiXCR, storing one row per CDR3 protein. The sample carries some 1.6 million distinct CDR3 sequences, 30% to 35% recorded once. Notes on the study in general: Observed TCR beta diversity per million T cells went down as age went up. This fall followed a roughly linear course with age.

V usage is TRBV12-1 and J usage is TRBJ2-7; no DNA check was done on the table's D call, TRBD1. TRBV12-1 is a recognized pseudogene. The TCR was taken from a woman in her thirties in good health. The sample comprised blood. The CDR3 loop is CASREGGATYEQYF. CDR3 coding DNA: TGTGCCAGCAGGGAAGGGGGCGCAACCTACGAGCAGTACTTC.